These 29 T cell receptor beta chains were sequenced from one sample in a study of technical replicates of blood from a few donors. Some clones are missing from TCRdb's copy, which holds only in-frame ones; the method was immunoSEQ multiplex PCR. The sample lists about 82,000 clones; roughly 91% were seen once. Sequencing input: T cells isolated from PBMCs. Source of these receptors: a human donor in good health.

The chain is built from TRBV6-5 and TRBJ1-1, with 10 bases lining up with TRBD1. This CDR3 spans 14 amino acids. Germline loops: CDR1 MNHEY, CDR2 SVGAGI. V dropped 0 bases and J dropped 13; count of bases not matched to a gene: 8. In DNA form, the CDR3 reads TGTGCCAGCAGTTACTCGACAGGGGGCCAGGCCGTTTTCTTT. Protein product: CASSYSTGGQAVFF.

CDR3 coding DNA: TGCGCCAGCAGCTTGCCGACAGCGAACTACGAGCAGTACTTC. Amino acid sequence: CASSLPTANYEQYF. This chain links TRBV5-1 with TRBJ2-7; the D gene is possibly TRBD1 (5 bases). V was trimmed by 1 base and J by 3 bases, leaving 11 bases between them. This CDR3 spans 14 amino acids. Germline CDR1 reads SGHRS; CDR2 reads YFSETQ.

The chain joins TRBV4-3 to TRBJ2-3; 7 positions agree with TRBD2. The CDR3 length is 18 residues. The germline V gene has CDR1 LGHNA and CDR2 YSLEER. Germline trimming cut 0 bases from V and 1 base from J; bases unmatched to any gene: 10. The CDR3 DNA is TGCGCCAGCAGCCAAGACCCCAATGGGGCGGGGGGCACAGATACGCAGTATTTT. Encoded protein: CASSQDPNGAGGTDTQYF.

This rearrangement joins TRBV6-6 to TRBJ1-4, with unresolved D. The CDR3 loop spans 14 amino acids. V was trimmed by 5 bases and J by 0 bases, leaving 7 bases between them. Germline V gene data show CDR1 as MNHNY and CDR2 as SVGAGI (reference sequence). The CDR3 DNA reads as TGTGCCAGCAGTATCATTGCAACTAATGAAAAACTGTTTTTT. It yields the protein CASSIIATNEKLFF.

This sequence joins TRBV4-3 and TRBJ1-1; D is unclear. V lost 1 base, J lost 5 bases, and 14 bases lay in between. The CDR3 has 15 residues. CDR1 and CDR2 from the germline V gene are LGHNA and YSLEER. CDR3 DNA sequence: TGCGCCAGCAGCCAAGTGATAACTGGGGAGACTGAAGCTTTCTTT. Its protein product is CASSQVITGETEAFF.

The chain is built from TRBV7-2 and TRBJ1-5, with 8 bases matching TRBD1. The CDR3 sequence is 18 residues long. From germline, CDR1 is SGHTA and CDR2 FQGNSA. With V trimmed by 4 bases and J by 1 base, 12 bases remained unmatched. This chain's CDR3 is CASSSLYSRQGSNQPQHF. The CDR3, as DNA: TGTGCCAGCAGCTCCCTATACTCGAGACAGGGGAGCAATCAGCCCCAGCATTTT.

The V gene is TRBV7-8, the J gene TRBJ1-5; no definite D call. The germline V gene has CDR1 SGHVS and CDR2 FQNEAQ. Trimming took 2 bases from V and 7 from J, leaving 15 bases between them. This CDR3 is 15 amino acids long. In DNA form, the CDR3 reads TGTGCCAGCAGCTTAATCGGTGATAGTTTACAGCCCCAGCATTTT. Translation gives CASSLIGDSLQPQHF.

Here the CDR3 DNA reads TGCAGCGTTGACCAGGGATTCTCGAACACTGAAGCTTTCTTT. This translates into CSVDQGFSNTEAFF. The genes are TRBV29-1 and TRBJ1-1; TRBD1 is a possible D gene (5 bases). This CDR3 spans 14 amino acids. Germline CDR1 and CDR2: SQVTM and ANQGSEA. With 3 bases removed from V and 1 base from J, the gap between germline ends came to 12 bases.

V is TRBV11-2 and J is TRBJ2-5; D remains ambiguous. The germline CDR1 and CDR2 sequences are SGHAT and FQNNGV. V shed 5 bases and J shed 4 bases, with 11 bases lying between them. This CDR3 is 13 amino acids long. CDR3 sequence (DNA): TGTGCCAGCAGCCCACCCTATGGAGAGACCCAGTACTTC. It encodes CASSPPYGETQYF.

This clone occurred a few times. The chain uses TRBV30 and TRBJ1-5; D is unclear. This CDR3 comprises 12 residues. Per germline, CDR1 GTSNPN and CDR2 SVGIG (reference sequence). The V end was cut by 1 base, the J end by 5 bases, with 6 bases between. The DNA of the CDR3 is TGTGCCTGGAGTGAAGAGTATCAGCCCCAGCATTTT. Protein: CAWSEEYQPQHF.

V gene TRBV4-3 combines with J gene TRBJ2-7, with a weak D call TRBD1 (5 bases). The V gene lost 3 bases and the J gene lost 0 bases, with 9 bases spanning the gap. Germline V gene lookup returns CDR1 LGHNA and CDR2 YSLEER. CDR3 length: 14 residues. CDR3 coding DNA: TGCGCCAGCAGCCAGGGGCCCTACTCCTACGAGCAGTACTTC. This codes for CASSQGPYSYEQYF.

The chain uses TRBV13 and TRBJ2-7, with D uncertain. This CDR3 spans 11 amino acids. The germline gives CDR1 PRHDT, CDR2 FYEKMQ (reference sequence). V lost 5 bases and J lost 5, with 7 bases in between. The CDR3 coding sequence is TGTGCCAGCAGCCCATCTAACGAGCAGTACTTC. Amino acids: CASSPSNEQYF.

This clone has just one count. The chain is built from TRBV28 and TRBJ2-1; 14 positions agree with TRBD2. The length of the CDR3 is 16 residues. The V gene end was trimmed by 4 bases and the J gene end by 6 bases; junction bases not matched to a gene: 5. Germline-derived CDR1 and CDR2 are MDHEN and SYDVKM. Written as DNA, the CDR3 is TGTGCCAGCAGTTGGGGACTAGCGGGAGTCTTCAATGAGCAGTTCTTC. This translates into CASSWGLAGVFNEQFF.

CDR3 protein: CATSKRQAMTNEQYF. The CDR3 nucleotides are TGTGCCACCAGCAAGAGACAGGCCATGACCAACGAGCAGTACTTC. The chain links TRBV15 to TRBJ2-7; weak D call: TRBD1 (6 bases). Germline V CDR1 and CDR2: LNHNV, YYDKDF (reference sequence). Trimming left V 4 bases short and J 5 bases short, with 18 bases between. CDR3 length: 15 residues.

This chain connects TRBV19 to TRBJ1-2; no clear D. Between the trimmed V and J ends, which lost 5 bases and 4 bases, there was a span of 8 bases. The CDR3 runs to 12 residues. Germline CDR1 reads LNHDA; CDR2 reads SQIVND (reference sequence). CDR3 residues: CASSLSAYGYTF. CDR3 DNA: TGTGCCAGTAGTCTCAGTGCCTATGGCTACACCTTC.

The V gene is TRBV5-1, the J gene TRBJ2-6; 9 nucleotides agree with TRBD2. V shed 1 base, J shed 0 bases, and the junction held 2 bases outside the gene matches. Per germline, CDR1 SGHRS and CDR2 YFSETQ. The CDR3 consists of 17 residues. CDR3 amino acids: CASSLTSGLSGANVLTF. The DNA for the CDR3 is TGCGCCAGCAGCTTGACTAGCGGGCTCTCTGGGGCCAACGTCCTGACTTTC.

The chain joins TRBV27 to TRBJ2-7; D perhaps matches TRBD1 (6 bases). Trimming took off 4 bases at V and 6 bases at J, with 13 bases between the two ends. Germline CDR1 reads MNHEY; CDR2 reads SMNVEV (reference sequence). This CDR3 has 13 residues. The CDR3 DNA follows: TGTGCCAGCAGTTGGTCAGGGGACGGCGAGCAGTACTTC. Amino acid sequence: CASSWSGDGEQYF.

This rearrangement joins TRBV9 to TRBJ2-7; D is perhaps TRBD2 (5 bases). This CDR3 region has 14 residues. The ends were cut back, 3 bases at V and 0 bases at J, with 10 bases in the middle. CDR1 is SGDLS and CDR2 is YYNGEE in the germline V gene. As DNA, the CDR3 is TGTGCCAGCAGCGGCTGGGAGAGCTCCTACGAGCAGTACTTC. Amino acids: CASSGWESSYEQYF. Full variable domain (outside the CDR3, taken from reference TRBV9 and TRBJ2-7): DSGVTQTPKHLITATGQRVTLRCSPRSGDLSVYWYQQSLDQGLQFLIQYYNGEERAKGNILERFSAQQFPDLHSELNLSSLELGDSALYFCASSGWESSYEQYFGPGTRLTVT.

The rearrangement uses TRBV27 and TRBJ2-7; 8 bases fit TRBD1. From germline, CDR1 is MNHEY and CDR2 SMNVEV (reference sequence). CDR3 length equals 15 residues. J gave up 6 bases and V 0 bases, and 7 bases lay outside the gene matches. CDR3 DNA: TGTGCCAGCAGTTTATCGGCGGACAGGGTGGGCGAGCAGTACTTC. It is translated as CASSLSADRVGEQYF.

The chain is built from TRBV4-3 and TRBJ2-6, with TRBD2 identical over 7 bases. This CDR3 has 15 amino acids. Looked up from germline, CDR1 is LGHNA and CDR2 is YSLEER. Trimming at V came to 4 bases and at J to 2 bases, leaving 2 bases not matched to a gene. This chain's CDR3 is CASSRGGAGANVLTF. The CDR3 nucleotides read TGCGCCAGCAGCCGGGGGGGGGCTGGGGCCAACGTCCTGACTTTC.

V and J are TRBV28 and TRBJ2-7; 9 bases match TRBD2. CDR1 and CDR2 from the germline V gene are MDHEN and SYDVKM. The junction had 5 bases not matched to a gene; V was cut back by 8 bases and J by 6 bases. This CDR3 spans 12 amino acids. In DNA, the CDR3 is TGTGCCAGCGGAAGACTAGCGGCCGAGCAGTACTTC. As protein: CASGRLAAEQYF.

As DNA, the CDR3 is TGCGCCAGCAGCTTGGACGGGAACACCGGGGAGCTGTTTTTT. It is translated as CASSLDGNTGELFF. The rearrangement joins TRBV5-1 to TRBJ2-2; D is unclear. V lost 0 bases, J lost 1 base, and 4 bases lay in between. This CDR3 comprises 14 residues. Germline CDR1 SGHRS, CDR2 YFSETQ. The whole variable domain, filled in from reference TRBV5-1 and TRBJ2-2, reads KAGVTQTPRYLIKTRGQQVTLSCSPISGHRSVSWYQQTPGQGLQFLFEYFSETQRNKGNFPGRFSGRQFSNSRSEMNVSTLELGDSALYLCASSLDGNTGELFFGEGSRLTVL.

J is TRBJ2-1 and V is TRBV29-1; TRBD2 agrees at 10 bases. The length of the CDR3 is 16 residues. Germline V gene sequence: CDR1 SQVTM, CDR2 ANQGSEA. Trimming took 3 bases from V and 10 from J; bases not matched to a gene: 15. The CDR3 region is CSVEAPSSGRGREQFF. CDR3 in DNA: TGCAGCGTTGAGGCCCCCTCTAGCGGGAGAGGTCGGGAGCAGTTCTTC.

This clone was observed a few times. This chain uses TRBV7-2 with TRBJ2-3; weak D call: TRBD2 (5 bases). CDR1 is SGHTA and CDR2 is FQGNSA in the germline V gene. The CDR3 extends over 15 amino acids. The V gene lost 3 bases and the J gene lost 1 base, with 11 bases spanning the gap. CDR3 DNA sequence: TGTGCCAGCAGCTTGGGTGGGAGCGGCACAGATACGCAGTATTTT. Its translation: CASSLGGSGTDTQYF. The full variable domain, completed using reference TRBV7-2 and TRBJ2-3, is GAGVSQSPSNKVTEKGKDVELRCDPISGHTALYWYRQSLGQGLEFLIYFQGNSAPDKSGLPSDRFSAERTGGSVSTLTIQRTQQEDSAVYLCASSLGGSGTDTQYFGPGTRLTVL.

This chain uses TRBV25-1 with TRBJ1-5; D is perhaps TRBD1 (5 bases). The V end lost 1 base, the J end lost 5 bases, and 9 bases lay between the germline ends. Per the germline V gene, CDR1 is MGHDK and CDR2 is SYGVNS. This CDR3 has 14 amino acids. In nucleotides, the CDR3 is TGTGCCAGCAGTGAATGGGGCAACTATCAGCCCCAGCATTTT. Amino acid sequence: CASSEWGNYQPQHF.

CDR3 in amino acids: CASSIGRLAGIRGTQYF. The DNA of the CDR3 is TGTGCCAGCAGTATCGGACGACTAGCGGGGATTCGTGGGACCCAGTACTTC. The J gene is TRBJ2-5, the V gene TRBV28, with 11 bases lining up with TRBD2. Trimming at V came to 5 bases and at J to 7 bases, leaving 15 bases not matched to a gene. Germline V gene lookup returns CDR1 MDHEN and CDR2 SYDVKM. The CDR3 runs to 17 residues. Complete variable domain (other parts from reference TRBV28 and TRBJ2-5): DVKVTQSSRYLVKRTGEKVFLECVQDMDHENMFWYRQDPGLGLRLIYFSYDVKMKEKGDIPEGYSVSREKKERFSLILESASTNQTSMYLCASSIGRLAGIRGTQYFGPGTRLLVL.

The rearrangement joins TRBV2 to TRBJ2-1; 11 bases map to TRBD2. Germline V gene sequence: CDR1 SNHLY, CDR2 FYNNEI. Trimming at V came to 6 bases and at J to 7 bases, leaving 8 bases not matched to a gene. CDR3 length: 15 amino acids. DNA of the CDR3: TGTGCCAGCAGCGCTGGGGTAGCGGGAGGGAATGAGCAGTTCTTC. Protein: CASSAGVAGGNEQFF.

This clone was seen a single time. V is TRBV27 and J is TRBJ2-7; TRBD1 agrees at 7 bases. The CDR3 totals 15 residues. Losses at the gene ends were 3 bases for V and 1 base for J; bases not matched to a gene: 6. Germline CDR1 reads MNHEY; CDR2 reads SMNVEV (reference sequence). CDR3 sequence (DNA): TGTGCCAGCAGTTTCGGTGGGGACAGTTCCTACGAGCAGTACTTC. It yields the protein CASSFGGDSSYEQYF.

The gene calls are TRBV6-1 and TRBJ1-3; D is uncertain. CDR1 is MNHNS and CDR2 is SASEGT in the germline V gene. Deletions cut 8 bases from V and 1 base from J, with 12 bases between. The CDR3 has 14 amino acids. CDR3 sequence: CASRTSGSGNTIYF. The CDR3 coding sequence is TGTGCCAGCCGCACTTCGGGTTCTGGAAACACCATATATTTT.